What follows are 19 T cell receptor beta chains derived from one specimen sequenced in a study of blood T cell repertoires in COVID-19. Profiled with immunoSEQ multiplex PCR; TCRdb holds only in-frame clones, not every one. Here the sample spans about 9,900 clones, roughly three quarters being singletons. Sequencing was carried out using peripheral blood. Source of these receptors: a man aged 60 to 69 with active COVID-19.

The chain joins TRBV6-2 or TRBV6-3 to TRBJ2-1; 7 bases are shared with TRBD2. J was trimmed by 0 bases and V by 4 bases; bases with no gene match: 3. This CDR3 has 15 residues. Germline-derived CDR1 and CDR2 are MNHEY and SVGEGT. CDR3 sequence (DNA): TGTGCCAGCAGTTCGGGCGGGAGCTCCTACAATGAGCAGTTCTTC. It translates to CASSSGGSSYNEQFF.

This clone was seen just once. The chain carries TRBV7-9 and TRBJ2-5; D might be TRBD2 (5 bases). CDR1 and CDR2 (germline): SEHNR, FQNEAQ (reference sequence). With 5 bases removed from V and 5 bases from J, the gap between germline ends came to 15 bases. CDR3 size: 14 residues. The CDR3 DNA is TGTGCCAGCAGCCAAATACGAGGCGGGGAGACCCAGTACTTC. It specifies CASSQIRGGETQYF.

This clone was counted once. V is TRBV7-9 and J is TRBJ1-1; no reliable D call. The CDR3 has 13 amino acids. Per germline, CDR1 SEHNR and CDR2 FQNEAQ (reference sequence). Trimming left V 0 bases short and J 4 bases short, with 6 bases between. In DNA, the CDR3 is TGTGCCAGCAGCTTAGCGGAGGGCACTGAAGCTTTCTTT. Translated: CASSLAEGTEAFF.

This rearrangement joins TRBV11-2 to TRBJ2-5; 7 bases are a match to TRBD1. Looked up from germline, CDR1 is SGHAT and CDR2 is FQNNGV. This CDR3 has 15 amino acids. With 5 bases clipped from V and 3 bases from J, the junction kept 9 bases outside the gene matches. The CDR3 bases are TGTGCCAGCAGCACCGCCGGGACAGCCAAAGAGACCCAGTACTTC. Translation: CASSTAGTAKETQYF.

The chain is built from TRBV25-1 and TRBJ1-5; D is possibly TRBD1 (6 bases). The ends were cut back, 5 bases at V and 6 bases at J, with 8 bases in the middle. This CDR3 region has 12 residues. Germline V gene sequence: CDR1 MGHDK, CDR2 SYGVNS. This CDR3 is CASSLGAQPQHF. CDR3 in DNA: TGTGCCAGCAGTTTGGGGGCTCAGCCCCAGCATTTT.

In its sample, this clone was seen a few times. CDR3 region: CASSQAVLGLAGGSSYNEQFF. Here the CDR3 DNA reads TGCGCCAGCAGCCAAGCGGTTCTGGGACTAGCGGGGGGGAGCTCCTACAATGAGCAGTTCTTC. The rearrangement joins TRBV4-3 to TRBJ2-1; 16 nucleotides agree with TRBD2. This CDR3 is built from 21 residues. Unmatched junction bases numbered 9, after V lost 1 base and J lost 0 bases. Germline lookup yields CDR1 LGHNA and CDR2 YSLEER.

The genes are TRBV7-2 and TRBJ2-3, with 10 bases aligning to TRBD1. The V gene's germline CDR1 is SGHTA and CDR2 FQGNSA. There are 19 residues in the CDR3. V shed 2 bases and J 2 bases; nucleotides not matched to a gene: 13. The CDR3 here is CASSLYKKKGQGNTDTQYF. CDR3 sequence (DNA): TGTGCCAGCAGCTTATATAAGAAGAAGGGACAGGGGAACACAGATACGCAGTATTTT.

The genes are TRBV4-3 and TRBJ2-7, with 9 nucleotides matching TRBD2. Germline V CDR1 and CDR2: LGHNA, YSLEER. The CDR3 runs to 17 residues. Unmatched junction bases numbered 8, after V lost 0 bases and J lost 2 bases. For the CDR3, the DNA is TGCGCCAGCAGCCAAGATATAATGCGCGGGGGGGCCTACGAGCAGTACTTC. Translating gives CASSQDIMRGGAYEQYF.

J is TRBJ2-3 and V is TRBV28, with TRBD2 as a possible D gene (5 bases). V lost 6 bases to trimming and J lost 1 base, with 11 bases between them. CDR3 length: 14 amino acids. CDR1 MDHEN and CDR2 SYDVKM come from the germline V gene. CDR3 in DNA: TGTGCCAGCAGACGGACTGGGGGCACAGATACGCAGTATTTT. It codes for CASRRTGGTDTQYF.

The genes are TRBV11-3 and TRBJ2-7; TRBD1 agrees at 9 bases. V lost 1 base, J lost 4 bases, and 5 bases stayed unmatched. CDR3 length: 15 residues. CDR1 is SGHNT, CDR2 YENEEA, per germline. In nucleotides, the CDR3 is TGTGCCAGCAGCTTAGCAGGGACAGGGTTGTACGAGCAGTACTTC. Protein sequence: CASSLAGTGLYEQYF.

The rearrangement links TRBV6-2 or TRBV6-3 to TRBJ2-3; TRBD1 matches at 11 bases. The CDR3 covers 14 residues. J was trimmed by 12 bases and V by 1 base; bases with no gene match: 6. Germline CDR1 and CDR2: MNHEY and SVGEGT. Here the CDR3 DNA reads TGTGCCAGCAGTTACTTCGGACAGGGGGCGGATCAGTATTTT. Translating it yields CASSYFGQGADQYF.

The chain has TRBV15 and TRBJ2-3; 9 nucleotides align to TRBD2. Germline loops: CDR1 LNHNV, CDR2 YYDKDF (reference sequence). Trimming removed 5 bases from V and 2 bases from J; junction bases left unmatched: 2. CDR3 length: 14 amino acids. CDR3 protein: CATSAGGVTDTQYF. DNA of the CDR3: TGTGCCACCAGCGCGGGGGGGGTCACAGATACGCAGTATTTT. The variable domain in full, with the rest retrieved from reference TRBV15 and TRBJ2-3, is DAMVIQNPRYQVTQFGKPVTLSCSQTLNHNVMYWYQQKSSQAPKLLFHYYDKDFNNEADTPDNFQSRRPNTSFCFLDIRSPGLGDTAMYLCATSAGGVTDTQYFGPGTRLTVL.

The chain joins TRBV27 to TRBJ1-5; no reliable D call. CDR1 and CDR2 (germline): MNHEY, SMNVEV (reference sequence). The CDR3 runs to 13 residues. The ends were cut back, 3 bases at V and 0 bases at J, with 3 bases in the middle. CDR3 loop: CASSFHSNQPQHF. The CDR3 DNA is TGTGCCAGCAGTTTCCATAGCAATCAGCCCCAGCATTTT.

The gene calls are TRBV5-1 and TRBJ1-1; a possible D gene is TRBD1 (6 bases). V was trimmed by 4 bases and J by 2 bases, leaving 15 bases between them. Germline lookup yields CDR1 SGHRS and CDR2 YFSETQ. The CDR3 totals 15 residues. The CDR3 loop is CASSVEPQGNTEAFF. CDR3 bases: TGCGCCAGCAGCGTAGAACCACAGGGAAACACTGAAGCTTTCTTT.

This chain joins TRBV6-5 and TRBJ1-2, with 8 bases lining up with TRBD1. The CDR3 contains 15 residues. The germline V gene encodes CDR1 MNHEY and CDR2 SVGAGI. After removal of 6 bases from V and 4 bases from J, the junction contained 10 bases not matched to a gene. Written as DNA, the CDR3 is TGTGCCAGCAGGGCACCTAGGACAGGGACCTATGGCTACACCTTC. This sequence encodes CASRAPRTGTYGYTF.

V and J are TRBV28 and TRBJ1-4; the D is unclear. Germline loops: CDR1 MDHEN, CDR2 SYDVKM. This CDR3 spans 14 amino acids. Trimming cost V 7 bases and J 4 bases, with 13 bases left between them. CDR3 residues: CASIPSGNNEKLFF. For the CDR3, the DNA is TGTGCCAGCATTCCGTCGGGGAATAATGAAAAACTGTTTTTT.

DNA of the CDR3: TGTGCCAGCTCACCCCAGGGACAGGGGGCGAGTAACTATGGCTACACCTTC. It translates to CASSPQGQGASNYGYTF. J is TRBJ1-2 and V is TRBV18; 12 positions match TRBD1. Germline values: CDR1 KGHSH, CDR2 LQKENI. The V segment lost 3 bases and the J segment 1 base; nucleotides outside the gene matches: 6. The CDR3 runs 17 residues. Full variable domain (remainder filled in from reference TRBV18 and TRBJ1-2): NAGVMQNPRHLVRRRGQEARLRCSPMKGHSHVYWYRQLPEEGLKFMVYLQKENIIDESGMPKERFSAEFPKEGPSILRIQQVVRGDSAAYFCASSPQGQGASNYGYTFGSGTRLTVV.

The chain links TRBV28 to TRBJ2-3; no reliable D call. Germline loops: CDR1 MDHEN, CDR2 SYDVKM. CDR3 length equals 13 residues. V dropped 5 bases and J dropped 5 bases, with 11 bases sitting between them. This chain's CDR3 is CASSPLSGDTQYF. The CDR3 DNA reads TGTGCCAGCAGTCCCCTCTCGGGAGATACGCAGTATTTT.

The V and J genes are TRBV7-9 and TRBJ2-5; 7 bases fit TRBD1. The ends lost 0 bases at V and 2 bases at J; junction bases unmatched: 12. In germline, CDR1 is SEHNR, CDR2 FQNEAQ (reference sequence). CDR3 size: 18 residues. CDR3 protein: CASSLAVMTGLVQETQYF. The DNA for the CDR3 is TGTGCCAGCAGCTTAGCGGTAATGACAGGGTTGGTTCAAGAGACCCAGTACTTC.